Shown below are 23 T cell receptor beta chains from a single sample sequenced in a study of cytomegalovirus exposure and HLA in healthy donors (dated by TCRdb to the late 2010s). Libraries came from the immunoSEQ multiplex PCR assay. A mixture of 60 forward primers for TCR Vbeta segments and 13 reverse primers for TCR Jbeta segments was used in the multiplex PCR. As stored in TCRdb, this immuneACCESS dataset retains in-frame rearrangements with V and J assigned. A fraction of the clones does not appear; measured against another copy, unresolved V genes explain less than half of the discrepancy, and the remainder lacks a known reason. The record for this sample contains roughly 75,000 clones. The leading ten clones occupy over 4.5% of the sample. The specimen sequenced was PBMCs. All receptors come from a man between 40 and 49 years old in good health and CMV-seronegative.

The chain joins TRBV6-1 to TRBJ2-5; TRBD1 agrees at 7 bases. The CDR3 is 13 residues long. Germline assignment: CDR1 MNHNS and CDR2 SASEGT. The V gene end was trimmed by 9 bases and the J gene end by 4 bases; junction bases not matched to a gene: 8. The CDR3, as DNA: TGTGCCAGTAGACAGGGCCCTCGAGAGACCCAGTACTTC. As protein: CASRQGPRETQYF.

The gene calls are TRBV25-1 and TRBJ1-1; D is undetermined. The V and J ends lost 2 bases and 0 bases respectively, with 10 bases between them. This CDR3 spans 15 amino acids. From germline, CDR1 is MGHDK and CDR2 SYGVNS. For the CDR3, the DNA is TGTGCCAGCAGTGAAATGAGAGGTATGAACACTGAAGCTTTCTTT. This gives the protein CASSEMRGMNTEAFF.

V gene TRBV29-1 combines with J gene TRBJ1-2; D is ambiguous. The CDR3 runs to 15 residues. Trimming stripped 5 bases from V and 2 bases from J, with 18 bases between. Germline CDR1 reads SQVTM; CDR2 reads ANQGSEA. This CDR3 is CSVTVLGVLNYGYTF. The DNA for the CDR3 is TGCAGCGTTACCGTTTTGGGCGTCCTCAACTATGGCTACACCTTC.

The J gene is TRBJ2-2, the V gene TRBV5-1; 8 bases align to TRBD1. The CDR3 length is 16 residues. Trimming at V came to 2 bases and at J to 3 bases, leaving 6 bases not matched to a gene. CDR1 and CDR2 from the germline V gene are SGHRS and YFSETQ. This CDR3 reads CASSFGTGRYTGELFF. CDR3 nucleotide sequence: TGCGCCAGCAGCTTCGGGACAGGTAGATACACCGGGGAGCTGTTTTTT.

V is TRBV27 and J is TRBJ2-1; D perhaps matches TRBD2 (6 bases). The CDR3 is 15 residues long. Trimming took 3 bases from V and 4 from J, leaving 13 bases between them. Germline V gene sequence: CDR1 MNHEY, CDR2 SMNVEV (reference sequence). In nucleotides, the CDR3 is TGTGCCAGCAGTTTTGGAGGGAGCAGGTACAATGAGCAGTTCTTC. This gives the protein CASSFGGSRYNEQFF.

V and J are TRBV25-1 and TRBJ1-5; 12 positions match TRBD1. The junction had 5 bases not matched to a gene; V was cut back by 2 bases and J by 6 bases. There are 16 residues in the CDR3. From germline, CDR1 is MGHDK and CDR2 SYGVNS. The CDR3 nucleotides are TGTGCCAGCAGTGAAGCCGGGACAGGGGGCTTTCAGCCCCAGCATTTT. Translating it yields CASSEAGTGGFQPQHF.

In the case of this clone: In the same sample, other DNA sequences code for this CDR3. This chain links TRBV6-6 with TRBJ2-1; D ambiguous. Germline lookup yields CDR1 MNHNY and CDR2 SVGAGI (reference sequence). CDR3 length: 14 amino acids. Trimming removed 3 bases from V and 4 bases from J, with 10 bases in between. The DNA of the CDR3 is TGTGCCAGCAGTTATTCGACGGGTTACAATGAGCAGTTCTTC. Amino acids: CASSYSTGYNEQFF.

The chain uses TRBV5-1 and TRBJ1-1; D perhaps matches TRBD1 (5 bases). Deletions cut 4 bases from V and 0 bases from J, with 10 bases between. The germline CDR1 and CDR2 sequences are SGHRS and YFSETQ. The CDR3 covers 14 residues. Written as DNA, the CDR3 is TGCGCCAGCAGCCGAGACAGTATGAACACTGAAGCTTTCTTT. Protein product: CASSRDSMNTEAFF.

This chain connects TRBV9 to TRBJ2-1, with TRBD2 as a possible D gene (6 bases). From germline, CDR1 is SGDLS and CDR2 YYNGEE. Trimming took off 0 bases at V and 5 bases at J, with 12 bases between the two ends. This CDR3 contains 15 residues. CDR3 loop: CASSVGGVNDNEQFF. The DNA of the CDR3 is TGTGCCAGCAGCGTAGGCGGGGTTAATGACAATGAGCAGTTCTTC.

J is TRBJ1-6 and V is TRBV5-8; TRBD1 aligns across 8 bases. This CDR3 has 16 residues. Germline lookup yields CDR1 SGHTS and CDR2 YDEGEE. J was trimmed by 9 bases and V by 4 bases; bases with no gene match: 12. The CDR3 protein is CASSTFGQGRFSPLHF. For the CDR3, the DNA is TGTGCCAGCAGCACCTTCGGACAGGGCAGGTTTTCACCCCTCCACTTT. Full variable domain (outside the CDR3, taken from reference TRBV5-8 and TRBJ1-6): EAGVTQSPTHLIKTRGQQATLRCSPISGHTSVYWYQQALGLGLQFLLWYDEGEERNRGNFPPRFSGRQFPNYSSELNVNALELEDSALYLCASSTFGQGRFSPLHFGNGTRLTVT.

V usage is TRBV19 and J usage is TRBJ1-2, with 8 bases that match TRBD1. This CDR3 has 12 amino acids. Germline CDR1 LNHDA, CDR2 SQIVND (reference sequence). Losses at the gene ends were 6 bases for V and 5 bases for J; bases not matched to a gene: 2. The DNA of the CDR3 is TGTGCCAGTAGCAGGACAGGGTATGGCTACACCTTC. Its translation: CASSRTGYGYTF.

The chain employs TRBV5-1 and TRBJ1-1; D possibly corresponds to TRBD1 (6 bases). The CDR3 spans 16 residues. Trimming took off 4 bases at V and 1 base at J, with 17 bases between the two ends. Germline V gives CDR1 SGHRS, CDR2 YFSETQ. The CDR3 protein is CASSRGGGLRNTEAFF. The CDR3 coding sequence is TGCGCCAGCAGCCGCGGTGGGGGCTTAAGGAACACTGAAGCTTTCTTT.

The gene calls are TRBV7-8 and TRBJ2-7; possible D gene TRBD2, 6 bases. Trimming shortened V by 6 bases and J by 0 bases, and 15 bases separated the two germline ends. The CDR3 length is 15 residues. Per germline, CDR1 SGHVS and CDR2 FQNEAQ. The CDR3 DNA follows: TGTGCCAGCAGTTCGGTGGGACTCCTCTCCTACGAGCAGTACTTC. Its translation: CASSSVGLLSYEQYF.

The CDR3 DNA is TGTGCCAGCAGTTTTAGGCTAGCTGTCGAGCAGTTCTTC. This sequence encodes CASSFRLAVEQFF. The chain carries TRBV6-5 and TRBJ2-1; a weak D match, TRBD2 (5 bases). V was cut by 4 bases and J by 10 bases, with 14 bases left in between. The CDR3 totals 13 residues. The germline gives CDR1 MNHEY, CDR2 SVGAGI.

Written as DNA, the CDR3 is TGTGCCAGCAGCCCCTCCACAGGATCTGGAAACACCATATATTTT. Protein product: CASSPSTGSGNTIYF. The chain links TRBV9 to TRBJ1-3; D might be TRBD1 (5 bases). The germline V and J ends were trimmed by 4 bases and 1 base, with 12 bases remaining between them. The germline V gene encodes CDR1 SGDLS and CDR2 YYNGEE. CDR3 length: 15 amino acids.

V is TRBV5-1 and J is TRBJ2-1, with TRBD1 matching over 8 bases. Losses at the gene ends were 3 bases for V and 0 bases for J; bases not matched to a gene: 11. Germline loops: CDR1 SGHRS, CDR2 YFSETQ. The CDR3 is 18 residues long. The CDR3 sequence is CASSSGQGGVYSYNEQFF. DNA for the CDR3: TGCGCCAGCAGCTCAGGACAGGGTGGAGTATACTCCTACAATGAGCAGTTCTTC.

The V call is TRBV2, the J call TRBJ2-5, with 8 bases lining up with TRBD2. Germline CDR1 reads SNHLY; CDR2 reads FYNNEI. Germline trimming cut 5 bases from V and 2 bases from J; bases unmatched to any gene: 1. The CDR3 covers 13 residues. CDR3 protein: CASSTSGQETQYF. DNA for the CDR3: TGTGCCAGCAGTACTAGCGGTCAAGAGACCCAGTACTTC.

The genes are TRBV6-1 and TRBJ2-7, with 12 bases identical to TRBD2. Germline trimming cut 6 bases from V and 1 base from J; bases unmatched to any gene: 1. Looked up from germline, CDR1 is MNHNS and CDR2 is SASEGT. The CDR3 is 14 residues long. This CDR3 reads CASRLAGGSYEQYF. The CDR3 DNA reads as TGTGCCAGCAGACTAGCGGGGGGTTCCTACGAGCAGTACTTC.

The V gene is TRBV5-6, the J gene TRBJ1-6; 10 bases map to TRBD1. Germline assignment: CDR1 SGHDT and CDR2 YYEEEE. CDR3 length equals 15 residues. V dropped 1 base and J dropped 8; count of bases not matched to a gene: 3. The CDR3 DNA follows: TGTGCCAGCAGCTTGATCGGACAGGGGGATTCACCCCTCCACTTT. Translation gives CASSLIGQGDSPLHF.

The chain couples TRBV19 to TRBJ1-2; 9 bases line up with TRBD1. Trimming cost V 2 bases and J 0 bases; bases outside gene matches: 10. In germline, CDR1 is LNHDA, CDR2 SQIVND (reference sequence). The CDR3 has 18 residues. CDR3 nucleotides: TGTGCCAGTAGTATACTAGGGACAGGGAGGAGGGCTAACTATGGCTACACCTTC. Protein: CASSILGTGRRANYGYTF.

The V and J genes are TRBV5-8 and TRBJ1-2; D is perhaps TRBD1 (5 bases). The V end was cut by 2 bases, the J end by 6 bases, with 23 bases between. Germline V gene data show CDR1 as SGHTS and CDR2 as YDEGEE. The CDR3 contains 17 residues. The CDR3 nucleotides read TGTGCCAGCAGCTTATATTGGACATCCGGAAAGGATAATGGCTACACCTTC. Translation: CASSLYWTSGKDNGYTF.

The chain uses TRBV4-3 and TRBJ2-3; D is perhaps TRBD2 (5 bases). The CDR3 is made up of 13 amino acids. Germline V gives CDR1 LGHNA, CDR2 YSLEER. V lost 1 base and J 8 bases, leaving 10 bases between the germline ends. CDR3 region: CASSQGESGTQYF. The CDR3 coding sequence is TGCGCCAGCAGCCAAGGGGAGTCCGGTACGCAGTATTTT.

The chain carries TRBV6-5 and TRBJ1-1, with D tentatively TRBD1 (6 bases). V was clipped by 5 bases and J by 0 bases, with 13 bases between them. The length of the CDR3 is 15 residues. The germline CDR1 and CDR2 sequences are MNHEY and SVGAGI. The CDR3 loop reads CASSLAGTLNTEAFF. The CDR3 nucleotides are TGTGCCAGCAGTCTCGCCGGGACATTGAACACTGAAGCTTTCTTT.